A selection of T cell receptor beta chains follows, all from one sample in a study of chemoradiotherapy in HPV16-positive cancers. The assay was immunoSEQ multiplex PCR, and TCRdb's table has in-frame clones only and misses some. The sample has around 5,400 clones, 85% seen once. This specimen consisted of tumor tissue, obtained from a patient who underwent chemoradiotherapy. The receptor set was obtained from a human donor with HPV-associated anogenital cancer. The CDR3 runs from the conserved cysteine through the conserved F or W. The D gene is left open where the match is weak. Not all rows give a size; the values are once, few, many and, for expanded clones, a class.

>TRBJ2-1|TRBD1|TRBV7-6|once
TGTGCCAGCAGCTTGGGGACAGGTTACAATGAGCAGTTCTTC
CASSLGTGYNEQFF
>TRBJ2-3|.|TRBV15|.
TGTGCCACCAGCAGAGATCCCCAAGCCCCAGATACGCAGTATTTT
CATSRDPQAPDTQYF
>TRBJ2-5|.|TRBV5-1|.
TGCGCCAGCAGCTTGGACGGCAGGCCGGCGGAGACCCAGTACTTC
CASSLDGRPAETQYF
>TRBJ1-1|.|TRBV19|.
TGTGCCAGTAGTATGGACAGTTACACTGAAGCTTTCTTT
CASSMDSYTEAFF
>TRBJ2-7|TRBD1|TRBV27|.
TGTGCCAGCATCCCTAGGTGGGGACAGGCTTACTACGAGCAGTACTTC
CASIPRWGQAYYEQYF
>TRBJ2-5|TRBD2|TRBV7-9|.
TGTGCCCCCTTGGCCGTAGCGGGGGGCTGGACCTACCAAGAGACCCAGTACTTC
CAPLAVAGGWTYQETQYF
>TRBJ1-5|.|TRBV5-5|.
TGTGCCAGCAGCTTCGGGTATAGCAATCAGCCCCAGCATTTT
CASSFGYSNQPQHF
>TRBJ1-6|.|TRBV30|.
TGTGCCTGGGGAGGAGTCTCCTATAATTCACCCCTCCACTTT
CAWGGVSYNSPLHF
>TRBJ1-1|.|TRBV2|.
TGTGCCAGCACCCCAAGACTAGAGAACACTGAAGCTTTCTTT
CASTPRLENTEAFF
>TRBJ2-2|.|TRBV5-1|.
TGCGCCAGCAGCCGCACCCCCCCTCAGGGGCGGTCAACCGGGGAGCTGTTTTTT
CASSRTPPQGRSTGELFF